This TCR beta chain was sequenced during a study of cytomegalovirus exposure and HLA in healthy donors. This clone was seen once. CDR3 length equals 13 residues. The junction had 5 bases not matched to a gene; V was cut back by 5 bases and J by 7 bases. Germline V CDR1 and CDR2: PRHDT, FYEKMQ (reference sequence). With 60 Vbeta and 13 Jbeta primers, the PCR was carried out. Libraries were prepared by immunoSEQ multiplex PCR; TCRdb keeps only in-frame clonotypes and omits some of them. Of 210,000 or so clones in the sample, around 83% were seen once. This sequence joins TRBV13 and TRBJ1-1, with 9 nucleotides matching TRBD1. The receptor was isolated from a woman between 45 and 65 years old in good health and CMV-seropositive. The specimen sequenced was PBMCs. The CDR3 region is CASSPRDRVEAFF. CDR3 coding DNA: TGTGCCAGCAGCCCCAGGGACAGGGTTGAAGCTTTCTTT.